In its sample, the clone carrying this T cell receptor beta chain was seen once. Its target is not known. Assay used: immunoSEQ multiplex PCR; TCRdb lists only in-frame clones, some missing. The sample has just under 65,000 clones; 90% are singletons. Germline V lookup: CDR1 SEHNR, CDR2 FQNEAQ (reference sequence). The CDR3 is made up of 17 amino acids. Trimming took off 5 bases at V and 3 bases at J, with 23 bases between the two ends. The data stem from a study of graft-versus-host responses after intestinal transplantation. Study results and caveats: There were GvH clones found in recipient marrow, and some of them appeared first in ileum or blood. Circulating GvH clone levels at their peak were associated with HvG declines (early post-transplant).

The sequence derives from a human donor who was the organ donor for an intestinal transplant. The chain uses TRBV7-9 and TRBJ2-7; D is perhaps TRBD1 (5 bases). Sequences were derived from unstimulated CD8+ T cells sorted from spleen or lymph node cells, sampled before transplant. The CDR3 reads CASSVGQVPRLVYEQYF. DNA of the CDR3: TGTGCCAGCAGCGTGGGGCAGGTCCCGAGGCTTGTCTACGAGCAGTACTTC. The full variable domain, completed using reference TRBV7-9 and TRBJ2-7, is DTGVSQNPRHKITKRGQNVTFRCDPISEHNRLYWYRQTLGQGPEFLTYFQNEAQLEKSRLLSDRFSAERPKGSFSTLEIQRTEQGDSAMYLCASSVGQVPRLVYEQYFGPGTRLTVT.